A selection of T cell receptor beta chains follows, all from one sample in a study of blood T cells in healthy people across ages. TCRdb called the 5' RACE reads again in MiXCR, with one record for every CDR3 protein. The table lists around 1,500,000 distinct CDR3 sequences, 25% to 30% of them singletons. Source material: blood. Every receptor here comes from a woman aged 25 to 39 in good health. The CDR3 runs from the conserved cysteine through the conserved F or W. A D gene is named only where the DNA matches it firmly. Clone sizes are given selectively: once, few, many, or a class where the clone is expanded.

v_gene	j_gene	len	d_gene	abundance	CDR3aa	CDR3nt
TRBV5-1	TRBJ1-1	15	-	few	CASSGTGNRITEAFF	TGCGCCAGCAGCGGAACAGGGAACCGGATCACTGAAGCTTTCTTT
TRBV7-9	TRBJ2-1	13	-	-	CASSLGQLYEQFF	TGTGCCAGCAGCTTAGGACAGCTCTACGAGCAGTTCTTC
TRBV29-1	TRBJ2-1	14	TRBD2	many	CSTGLAITSGEQFF	TGCAGTACGGGACTAGCAATAACCTCAGGCGAGCAGTTCTTC
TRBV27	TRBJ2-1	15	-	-	CASRALPSSYNEQFF	TGTGCCAGCAGAGCTCTCCCGAGCTCCTACAATGAGCAGTTCTTC
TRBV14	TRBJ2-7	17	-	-	CASSQTTPGELYYEQYF	TGTGCCAGCAGCCAAACGACACCAGGAGAACTCTACTACGAGCAGTACTTC
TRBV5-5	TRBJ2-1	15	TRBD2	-	CAGSLESGRYNEQFF	TGTGCCGGCAGCTTGGAAAGCGGGAGGTACAATGAGCAGTTCTTC
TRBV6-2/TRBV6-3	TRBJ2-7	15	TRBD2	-	CASSNLAGSSYEQYF	TGTGCCAGCAGTAATCTAGCGGGAAGCTCCTACGAGCAGTACTTC
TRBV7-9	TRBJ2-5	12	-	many	CASSLGDGTQYF	TGTGCCAGCAGCTTAGGGGACGGGACCCAGTACTTC
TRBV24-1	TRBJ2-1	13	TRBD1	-	CATSRGGELEQFF	TGTGCCACCAGTCGAGGGGGCGAACTTGAGCAGTTCTTC
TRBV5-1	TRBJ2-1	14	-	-	CASTQDSSYNEQFF	TGCGCCAGTACCCAAGACAGCTCCTACAATGAGCAGTTCTTC
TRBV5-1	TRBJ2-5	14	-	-	CASSLGQNEETQYF	TGCGCCAGCAGCTTGGGACAGAACGAAGAGACCCAGTACTTC
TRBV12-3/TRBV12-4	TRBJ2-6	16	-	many	CASSSPPGAGANVLTF	TGTGCCAGCAGCTCCCCTCCGGGAGCTGGGGCCAACGTCCTGACTTTC
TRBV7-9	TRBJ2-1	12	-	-	CASMGGRFEQFF	TGTGCCAGCATGGGCGGTCGGTTCGAGCAGTTCTTC
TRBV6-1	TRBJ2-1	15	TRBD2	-	CASTTTSGRYNERFF	TGTGCCAGCACTACGACTAGCGGGAGGTACAATGAGCGGTTCTTC
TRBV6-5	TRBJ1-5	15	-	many	CASSYSTGAGQPQHF	TGTGCCAGCAGTTACTCGACGGGGGCTGGACAGCCCCAGCATTTT
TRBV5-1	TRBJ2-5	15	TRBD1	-	CASSLMGQGSETQYF	TGCGCCAGCAGCTTAATGGGACAGGGATCGGAGACCCAGTACTTC
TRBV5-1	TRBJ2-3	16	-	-	CASSLDRDLSTDTQYF	TGCGCCAGCAGCTTGGACAGGGACCTTAGCACAGATACGCAGTATTTT
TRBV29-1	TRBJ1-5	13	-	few	CSVVVQLNEPQHF	TGCAGCGTTGTAGTACAGCTCAATGAGCCCCAGCATTTT
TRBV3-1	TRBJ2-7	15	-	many	CASSQDMVRTYEQYF	TGTGCCAGCAGCCAAGACATGGTTCGTACCTACGAGCAGTACTTC
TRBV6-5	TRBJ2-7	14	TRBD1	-	CASSYSGTAYEQYF	TGTGCCAGCAGTTACTCCGGGACAGCCTACGAGCAGTACTTC
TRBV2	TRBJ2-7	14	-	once	CASTDSLLRYEQYF	TGTGCCAGCACCGACAGTCTCTTGCGCTACGAGCAGTACTTC
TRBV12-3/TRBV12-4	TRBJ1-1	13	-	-	CAGRWTENTEAFF	TGTGCCGGCAGGTGGACAGAAAACACTGAAGCTTTCTTT
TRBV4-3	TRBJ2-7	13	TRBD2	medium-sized	CASSGREGDEQYF	TGCGCCAGCAGTGGACGGGAGGGTGACGAGCAGTACTTC
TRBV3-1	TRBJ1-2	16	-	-	CASSQDHEGRGYGYTF	TGTGCCAGCAGCCAAGATCACGAGGGCCGTGGCTATGGCTACACCTTC
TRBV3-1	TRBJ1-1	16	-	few	CASSQDAPGVNTEAFF	TGTGCCAGCAGCCAAGATGCCCCAGGGGTGAACACTGAAGCTTTCTTT
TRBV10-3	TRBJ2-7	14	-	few	CATSVTTGSYEQYF	TGTGCCACCAGTGTTACGACGGGCTCCTACGAGCAGTACTTC
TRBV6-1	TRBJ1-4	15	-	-	CASIDNGATNEKLFF	TGTGCCAGCATAGACAACGGTGCAACTAATGAAAAACTGTTTTTT
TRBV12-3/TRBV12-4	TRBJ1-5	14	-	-	CASSAQYGSQPQHF	TGTGCCAGCAGTGCCCAGTACGGTAGTCAGCCCCAGCATTTT
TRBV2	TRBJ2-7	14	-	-	CASSEFGQNYEQYF	TGTGCCAGCAGTGAGTTCGGCCAGAACTACGAGCAGTACTTC
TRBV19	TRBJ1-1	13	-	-	CASGSQANTEAFF	TGTGCCAGTGGATCACAAGCGAACACTGAAGCTTTCTTT
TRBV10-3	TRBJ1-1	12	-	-	CAISPSGNEAFF	TGTGCCATCTCACCCAGCGGTAATGAAGCTTTCTTT
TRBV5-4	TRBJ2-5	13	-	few	CASSLPLMETQYF	TGTGCCAGCAGCCTGCCCCTAATGGAGACCCAGTACTTC
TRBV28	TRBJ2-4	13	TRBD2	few	CASSTSGGAIQYF	TGTGCCAGCAGCACGAGCGGGGGGGCCATTCAGTACTTC
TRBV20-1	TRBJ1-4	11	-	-	CRVVRDEKLFF	TGCAGGGTAGTACGGGACGAAAAACTGTTTTTT
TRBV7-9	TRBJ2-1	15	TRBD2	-	CASQLTLAGEYEQFF	TGTGCCAGCCAGCTTACATTAGCGGGAGAATATGAGCAGTTCTTC
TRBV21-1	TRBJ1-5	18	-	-	CTSSKISITQYSNQPQHF	TGTACCAGCAGCAAAATCTCCATAACCCAATATAGCAACCAGCCCCAGCATTTT
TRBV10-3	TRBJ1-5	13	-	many	CAISRDPDQPQHF	TGTGCCATCAGTCGGGACCCCGATCAGCCCCAGCATTTT
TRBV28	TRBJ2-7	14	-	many	CASSLLPPPYEQYF	TGTGCCAGCAGTTTATTACCGCCCCCTTACGAGCAGTACTTC
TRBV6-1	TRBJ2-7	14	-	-	CASKRTGGPYEQYF	TGTGCCAGCAAAAGAACGGGCGGGCCCTACGAGCAGTACTTC
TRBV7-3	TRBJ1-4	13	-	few	CASKGDEEEKLFF	TGTGCCAGTAAAGGGGACGAGGAAGAAAAACTGTTTTTT
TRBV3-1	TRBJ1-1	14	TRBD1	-	CASSRGTGATEAFF	TGTGCCAGCAGCCGCGGGACAGGGGCCACTGAAGCTTTCTTT
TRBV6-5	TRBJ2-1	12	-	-	CAIKAGRNEQFF	TGTGCCATCAAGGCAGGTCGCAATGAGCAGTTCTTC
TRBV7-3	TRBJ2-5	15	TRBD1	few	CASSFDRGRPETQYF	TGTGCCAGCAGCTTCGACAGGGGGCGCCCGGAGACCCAGTACTTC
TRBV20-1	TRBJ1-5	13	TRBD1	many	CSAGTGSNQPQHF	TGCAGTGCTGGGACAGGGAGCAATCAGCCCCAGCATTTT
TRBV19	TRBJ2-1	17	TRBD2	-	CASSVNSGRGLYNEQFF	TGTGCCAGTAGTGTAAATAGCGGGAGAGGTCTCTACAATGAGCAGTTCTTC
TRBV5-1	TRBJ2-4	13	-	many	CASSLSGGNIQYF	TGCGCCAGCAGCTTGTCAGGCGGGAACATTCAGTACTTC
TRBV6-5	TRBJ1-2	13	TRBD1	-	CASISGQINGYTF	TGTGCCAGCATTTCGGGACAGATAAATGGCTACACCTTC
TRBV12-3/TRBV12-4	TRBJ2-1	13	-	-	CASSLREAHEQFF	TGTGCCAGCAGTTTGAGGGAGGCCCATGAGCAGTTCTTC
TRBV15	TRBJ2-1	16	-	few	CATSHSTGSSYNEQFF	TGTGCCACCAGCCATAGCACAGGGAGCTCCTACAATGAGCAGTTCTTC
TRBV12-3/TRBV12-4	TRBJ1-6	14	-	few	CASSSYGGNSPLHF	TGTGCCAGCAGCTCTTATGGGGGGAATTCACCCCTCCACTTT
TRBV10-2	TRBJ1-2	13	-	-	CASSGTPVYGYTF	TGCGCCAGCAGCGGGACACCCGTCTATGGCTACACCTTC
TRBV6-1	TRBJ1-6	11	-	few	CASRTGSPLHF	TGTGCCAGCAGAACCGGATCACCCCTCCACTTT
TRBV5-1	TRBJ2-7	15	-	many	CASSISSAETYEQYF	TGCGCCAGCAGCATATCTAGCGCCGAGACCTACGAGCAGTACTTC